This is a list of T cell receptor beta chains from one sample in a study of PD-L1 blockade in urothelial cancer. TCRdb's table, derived via immunoSEQ multiplex PCR, lists solely in-frame clones and lacks some. The sample lists 30,000 to 45,000 clones; 80% to 95% were seen once. Sequencing used PBMCs, obtained around atezolizumab (anti-PD-L1) treatment. The receptors shown here come from a man aged 70 or older with urothelial cancer. The CDR3 runs from the conserved cysteine through the conserved F or W. A D gene is named only where the DNA matches it firmly. Size tells how often a clone was seen (once, few, many) or the class of an expanded clone, and some rows leave it out.

D gene,clone size,V gene,J gene,CDR3 length,CDR3 protein,CDR3 DNA
TRBD2,NA,TRBV7-9,TRBJ2-7,18,CASSLRPPGSGRADEQYF,TGTGCCAGCAGCTTAAGGCCCCCTGGGAGCGGGAGGGCGGACGAGCAGTACTTC
TRBD1,NA,TRBV11-3,TRBJ2-2,15,CASSSGTGGTGELFF,TGTGCCAGCAGCTCAGGGACAGGGGGCACCGGGGAGCTGTTTTTT
TRBD2,few,TRBV9,TRBJ2-7,15,CASLPGGTSSYEQYF,TGTGCCAGCCTCCCCGGAGGGACTAGCTCCTACGAGCAGTACTTC
NA,NA,TRBV28,TRBJ1-3,16,CASSDPGGFSGNTIYF,TGTGCCAGCAGTGACCCGGGAGGATTCTCTGGAAACACCATATATTTT
NA,NA,TRBV19,TRBJ1-3,14,CASQDRSSGNTIYF,TGTGCCAGTCAAGACAGGAGCTCTGGAAACACCATATATTTT
TRBD1,NA,TRBV7-3,TRBJ1-5,19,CASSLLVGQGGSSNQPQHF,TGTGCCAGCAGCTTACTAGTGGGACAGGGGGGGAGTAGCAATCAGCCCCAGCATTTT
TRBD1,NA,TRBV27,TRBJ2-7,17,CASSFPTGAASSYEQYF,TGTGCCAGCAGTTTCCCGACAGGGGCAGCTAGCTCCTACGAGCAGTACTTC
NA,NA,TRBV28,TRBJ1-2,16,CASSWSAQGINYGYTF,TGTGCCAGCAGTTGGTCCGCACAGGGTATTAACTATGGCTACACCTTC
NA,NA,TRBV5-4,TRBJ1-2,14,CASSLWAATSGYTF,TGTGCCAGCAGCCTGTGGGCAGCAACCTCAGGCTACACCTTC
TRBD2,NA,TRBV2,TRBJ2-4,15,CASSDGTREGNIQYF,TGTGCCAGCAGTGATGGGACCCGGGAGGGTAACATTCAGTACTTC
NA,NA,TRBV10-3,TRBJ1-2,15,CAISEGGRIPYGYTF,TGTGCCATCAGTGAGGGGGGCCGCATCCCCTATGGCTACACCTTC
NA,NA,TRBV5-1,TRBJ2-5,15,CASSRALGVQETQYF,TGCGCCAGCAGTAGGGCCCTCGGGGTCCAAGAGACCCAGTACTTC
TRBD2,NA,TRBV19,TRBJ2-7,14,CASSIAGEGYEQYF,TGTGCCAGTAGTATCGCGGGAGAGGGATACGAGCAGTACTTC
NA,NA,TRBV6-6,TRBJ2-3,16,CASSNSTSLVPDTQYF,TGTGCCAGCAGTAACTCGACTAGTTTGGTTCCAGATACGCAGTATTTT
TRBD1,NA,TRBV27,TRBJ2-7,15,CASSSGTERLYEQYF,TGTGCCAGCAGCTCCGGGACAGAGAGACTCTACGAGCAGTACTTC
TRBD1,NA,TRBV2,TRBJ1-5,15,CASTPGTVDNQPQHF,TGTGCCAGCACCCCCGGGACAGTAGACAATCAGCCCCAGCATTTT
TRBD1,NA,TRBV28,TRBJ1-4,15,CASSPWGQYNEKLFF,TGTGCCAGCAGCCCCTGGGGACAGTATAATGAAAAACTGTTTTTT
NA,NA,TRBV11-1,TRBJ2-3,15,CASSLARRGTDTQYF,TGTGCCAGCAGCTTAGCGCGGAGGGGCACAGATACGCAGTATTTT
NA,NA,TRBV28,TRBJ2-7,16,CASSFALGQPLGEQYF,TGTGCCAGCAGCTTCGCCCTCGGACAGCCCCTGGGCGAGCAGTACTTC
NA,NA,TRBV10-3,TRBJ1-3,12,CAAGTTGNTIYF,TGTGCCGCCGGGACAACTGGAAACACCATATATTTT
NA,NA,TRBV11-2,TRBJ2-1,16,CASSPPGLKYYNEQFF,TGTGCCAGCAGCCCTCCGGGTCTAAAGTACTACAATGAGCAGTTCTTC
TRBD2,NA,TRBV19,TRBJ2-1,14,CASRGLAGGNGQFF,TGTGCCAGTAGGGGACTAGCGGGGGGGAATGGGCAGTTCTTC
NA,NA,TRBV9,TRBJ1-1,13,CASSVSGVTEAFF,TGTGCCAGCAGCGTCTCCGGGGTCACTGAAGCTTTCTTT
NA,NA,TRBV6-1,TRBJ2-5,12,CASIGGRETQYF,TGTGCCAGCATCGGGGGGCGGGAGACCCAGTACTTC
TRBD2,NA,TRBV13,TRBJ2-1,18,CASSLGGLAGAHYNEQFF,TGTGCCAGCAGCTTAGGAGGGCTAGCGGGCGCCCATTACAATGAGCAGTTCTTC
NA,NA,TRBV29-1,TRBJ2-1,13,CSAARQLNNEQFF,TGCAGCGCTGCCAGACAGCTGAACAATGAGCAGTTCTTC
NA,NA,TRBV10-2,TRBJ2-1,15,CASSERLPSGNEQFF,TGCGCCAGCAGTGAGAGACTTCCCTCCGGCAATGAGCAGTTCTTC
TRBD2,NA,TRBV7-8,TRBJ2-7,16,CASSSHLLAGVYEQYF,TGTGCCAGCAGCTCTCATCTACTAGCGGGAGTCTACGAGCAGTACTTC
NA,NA,TRBV29-1,TRBJ2-7,13,CSAAPGRIGEQYF,TGCAGCGCCGCCCCCGGCAGGATTGGTGAGCAGTACTTC
NA,NA,TRBV4-2,TRBJ2-7,13,CASSQGAPYEQYF,TGTGCCAGCAGCCAAGGGGCCCCCTACGAGCAGTACTTC
TRBD2,NA,TRBV11-2,TRBJ2-3,16,CASSLLRTSEFSTQYF,TGTGCCAGCAGCCTCCTAAGGACTAGCGAGTTTTCTACGCAGTATTTT
TRBD1,NA,TRBV7-6,TRBJ2-5,15,CASSHTGEDQETQYF,TGTGCCAGCAGCCACACAGGGGAAGACCAAGAGACCCAGTACTTC
TRBD2,NA,TRBV14,TRBJ2-1,16,CASSRGTSGSYNEQFF,TGTGCCAGCAGCCGAGGGACTAGCGGGTCCTACAATGAGCAGTTCTTC
TRBD2,few,TRBV29-1,TRBJ2-3,17,CSVDGTSGSGPTDTQYF,TGCAGCGTTGACGGGACTAGCGGGAGCGGGCCCACAGATACGCAGTATTTT
NA,NA,TRBV20-1,TRBJ2-3,11,CSGGPTDTQYF,TGCAGTGGGGGGCCAACAGATACGCAGTATTTT
TRBD1,NA,TRBV28,TRBJ1-1,13,CASSLARQGEAFF,TGTGCCAGCAGTTTAGCTCGACAGGGTGAAGCTTTCTTT
TRBD2,NA,TRBV5-8,TRBJ2-7,15,CASSLPGLADYEQYF,TGTGCCAGCAGCTTGCCGGGACTAGCGGACTACGAGCAGTACTTC
TRBD2,NA,TRBV9,TRBJ2-7,16,CASSPGTSGSKHEQYF,TGTGCCAGCAGCCCAGGGACTAGCGGGAGTAAGCACGAGCAGTACTTC
TRBD2,NA,TRBV6-5,TRBJ2-7,15,CASSPRGGRSYEQYF,TGTGCCAGCAGCCCCCGGGGGGGGAGATCTTACGAGCAGTACTTC
NA,NA,TRBV27,TRBJ2-7,13,CASSLETGYEQYF,TGTGCCAGCAGTTTAGAGACAGGTTACGAGCAGTACTTC
NA,once,TRBV5-6,TRBJ2-1,13,CASSHRQSDEQFF,TGTGCCAGCAGCCATAGACAGTCCGATGAGCAGTTCTTC
NA,NA,TRBV9,TRBJ1-1,15,CASSVGGGLPEEAFF,TGTGCCAGCAGCGTAGGGGGGGGCCTCCCTGAAGAAGCTTTCTTT
TRBD2,NA,TRBV5-4,TRBJ2-3,15,CASSSGGRGADTQYF,TGTGCCAGCAGCTCGGGGGGGCGCGGCGCAGATACGCAGTATTTT
TRBD2,NA,TRBV12-5,TRBJ2-3,17,CASGLARLAGATDTQYF,TGTGCTAGTGGTTTGGCCCGACTAGCGGGGGCCACAGATACGCAGTATTTT
TRBD1,NA,TRBV6-1,TRBJ2-5,15,CASSAKTGGKETQYF,TGTGCCAGCAGTGCGAAGACAGGGGGAAAAGAGACCCAGTACTTC
NA,NA,TRBV7-2,TRBJ1-3,12,CASSLPSDTIYF,TGTGCCAGCAGCTTACCGTCCGACACCATATATTTT
TRBD2,NA,TRBV19,TRBJ2-3,17,CASSFDLAGGPTDTQYF,TGTGCCAGTAGTTTCGACCTAGCGGGAGGGCCCACAGATACGCAGTATTTT
NA,NA,TRBV9,TRBJ2-7,16,CASSTRESGPGVEQYF,TGTGCCAGCAGCACGAGGGAGAGCGGGCCGGGGGTCGAGCAGTACTTC
TRBD1,NA,TRBV10-3,TRBJ2-2,16,CAISPSGTGETGELFF,TGTGCCATCAGCCCCTCCGGGACAGGGGAAACCGGGGAGCTGTTTTTT
TRBD1,NA,TRBV18,TRBJ2-5,14,CASSPRTGRETQYF,TGTGCCAGCTCACCAAGGACAGGGCGGGAGACCCAGTACTTC